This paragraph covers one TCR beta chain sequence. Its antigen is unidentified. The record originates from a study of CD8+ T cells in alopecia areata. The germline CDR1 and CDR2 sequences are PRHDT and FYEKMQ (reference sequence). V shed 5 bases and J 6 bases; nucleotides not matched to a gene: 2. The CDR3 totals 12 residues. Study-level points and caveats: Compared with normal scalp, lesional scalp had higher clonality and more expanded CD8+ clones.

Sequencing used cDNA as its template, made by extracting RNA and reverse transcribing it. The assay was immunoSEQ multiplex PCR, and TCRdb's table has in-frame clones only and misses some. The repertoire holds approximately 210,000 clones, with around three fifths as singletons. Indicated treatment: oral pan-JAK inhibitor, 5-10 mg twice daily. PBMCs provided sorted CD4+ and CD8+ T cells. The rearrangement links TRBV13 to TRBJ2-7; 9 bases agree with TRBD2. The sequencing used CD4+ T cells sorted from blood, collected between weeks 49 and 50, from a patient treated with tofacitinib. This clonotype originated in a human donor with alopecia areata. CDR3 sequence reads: CASSTTSGEQYF. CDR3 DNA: TGTGCCAGCAGCACGACTAGCGGCGAGCAGTACTTC.